Detailed here is one T cell receptor beta chain. Its target is unknown. The V gene end was trimmed by 2 bases and the J gene end by 6 bases; junction bases not matched to a gene: 6. In germline, CDR1 is SGHTA, CDR2 FQGNSA. The CDR3 consists of 14 residues. The data derive from a study of response to subunit inactivated influenza vaccine. Study-level findings and limits: Few new T cells, the authors suggested, are recruited by each seasonal influenza vaccination.

TCRdb processed the RT-PCR reads anew with MiXCR; each CDR3 protein has one entry. The sample shows around 480,000 distinct CDR3 sequences, approximately 15% of them seen only once. V is TRBV7-2 and J is TRBJ2-7; 8 bases match TRBD1. Material: CD4+ T cells sorted from PBMCs, obtained less than 30 months after vaccination. The sequence derives from a man aged 50 to 69 who received an inactivated influenza vaccine. The CDR3 region is CASSLRGQGPEQYF. CDR3 nucleotide sequence: TGTGCCAGCAGCTTAAGAGGACAGGGCCCCGAGCAGTACTTC.